The sequence of this T cell receptor beta chain was determined in a study of early T cells in non-severe SARS-CoV-2 infection. Turning to the study itself: Sequencing targeted bulk RNA from unsorted whole blood, leaving chains unpaired.

Study results and limitations: Private and CD4 specificities were missed by VDJdb matching, which favored anti-spike CD8 responses.

Germline values: CDR1 SEHNR, CDR2 FQNEAQ (reference sequence). The V gene end was trimmed by 5 bases and the J gene end by 4 bases; junction bases not matched to a gene: 3. This CDR3 spans 14 amino acids. This clonotype was seen repeatedly, ten times or more. The antigen is unknown. The TCR library protocol attached unique molecular identifiers to the individual cDNA molecules. TCRdb analysed the 5' RACE reads with MiXCR anew, one entry per CDR3 protein. The sample consists of 60,000 to 75,000 distinct CDR3 sequences, more than 8% of them appearing once. This specimen consisted of whole blood, obtained at baseline. V usage is TRBV7-9 and J usage is TRBJ1-3; TRBD1 aligns across 9 bases. The TCR comes from an adult who was a healthcare worker with PCR-confirmed SARS-CoV-2 infection or an uninfected control (not recorded which). CDR3 DNA sequence: TGTGCCAGCAGCCCGGGACAGGGCGGAAACACCATATATTTT. Its protein product is CASSPGQGGNTIYF.